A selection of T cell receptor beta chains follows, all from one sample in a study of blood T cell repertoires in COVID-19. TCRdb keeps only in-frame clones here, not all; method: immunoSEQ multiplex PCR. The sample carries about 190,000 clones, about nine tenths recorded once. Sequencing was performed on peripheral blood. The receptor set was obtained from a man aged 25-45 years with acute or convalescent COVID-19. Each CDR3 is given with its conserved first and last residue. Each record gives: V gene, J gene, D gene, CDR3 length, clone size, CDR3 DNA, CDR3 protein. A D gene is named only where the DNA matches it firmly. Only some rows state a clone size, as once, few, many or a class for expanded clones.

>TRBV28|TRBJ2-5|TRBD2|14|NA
TGTGCCAGCAGACTAGCGGGATCCCCGGAGACCCAGTACTTC
CASRLAGSPETQYF
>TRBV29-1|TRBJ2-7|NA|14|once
TGCAGCGTAGAATCCGGGACTGCAACCTACGAGCAGTACTTC
CSVESGTATYEQYF
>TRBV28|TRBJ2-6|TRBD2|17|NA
TGTGCCAGCAGTGCTAGCGGGGGGGCTTCTGGGGCCAACGTCCTGACTTTC
CASSASGGASGANVLTF
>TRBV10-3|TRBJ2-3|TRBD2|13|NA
TGTGCCATCCGGGGGGGACTCACAGATACGCAGTATTTT
CAIRGGLTDTQYF
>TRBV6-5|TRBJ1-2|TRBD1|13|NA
TGTGCCAGCAGGGGGACAGCCCTTGAGCGCTACACCTTC
CASRGTALERYTF
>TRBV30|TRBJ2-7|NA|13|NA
TGTGCCTGGATACAACAGGGATCCTACGAGCAGTACTTC
CAWIQQGSYEQYF
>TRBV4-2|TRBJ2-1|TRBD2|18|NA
TGTGCCAGCAGCCAAGATTTTTCAGCGGGGGGGCCGGGTAATGAGCAGTTCTTC
CASSQDFSAGGPGNEQFF
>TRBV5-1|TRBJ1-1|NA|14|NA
TGCGCCAGCAGCTTGGGCGGGGGGAACACTGAAGCTTTCTTT
CASSLGGGNTEAFF
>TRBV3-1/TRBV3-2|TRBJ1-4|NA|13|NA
TGTGCCAGCAGCCAGGCAGGGGTCGAAAAACTGTTTTTT
CASSQAGVEKLFF
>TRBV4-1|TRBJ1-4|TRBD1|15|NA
TGCGCCAGCAGCCAAACCGGGACAGGCTCTGAAAAACTGTTTTTT
CASSQTGTGSEKLFF
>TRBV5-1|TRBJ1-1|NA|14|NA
TGCGCCAGCAGCTTGGGGCTTCAGAACACTGAAGCTTTCTTT
CASSLGLQNTEAFF
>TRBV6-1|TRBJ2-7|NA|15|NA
TGTGCCAGCAGTGAAGCGTGGCAGTTCTCCTACGAGCAGTACTTC
CASSEAWQFSYEQYF
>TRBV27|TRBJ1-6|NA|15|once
TGTGCCAGCAGTTTCTCCCGCTCCTATAATTCACCCCTCCACTTT
CASSFSRSYNSPLHF
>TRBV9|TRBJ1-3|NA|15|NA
TGTGCCAGCAGCGTAGTGTCAGGGAATGGAAACACCATATATTTT
CASSVVSGNGNTIYF
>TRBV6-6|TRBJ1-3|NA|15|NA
TGTGCCAGCAGTTCACCCGGGACTGTTGGAAACACCATATATTTT
CASSSPGTVGNTIYF
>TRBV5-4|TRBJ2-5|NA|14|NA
TGTGCCAGCAGCATTGGGGGGGGCGGGGAGACCCAGTACTTC
CASSIGGGGETQYF
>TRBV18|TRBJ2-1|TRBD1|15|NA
TGTGCCAGCTCACCTACGACAGGGCGCGGGAATGAGCAGTTCTTC
CASSPTTGRGNEQFF
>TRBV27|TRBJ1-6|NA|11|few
TGTGCCAGCATCCGAGATTCACCCCTCCACTTT
CASIRDSPLHF
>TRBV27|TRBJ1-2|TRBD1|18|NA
TGTGCCAGCAGTCTAGTTGGGGCTCCGGGACAGTTAAACTATGGCTACACCTTC
CASSLVGAPGQLNYGYTF
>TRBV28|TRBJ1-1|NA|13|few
TGTGCCAGCAGCCCCGCCGTCGGCACTGAAGCTTTCTTT
CASSPAVGTEAFF
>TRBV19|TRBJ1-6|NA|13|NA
TGTGCCAGTAGTCTCGCCCCGGGGGAAACCCTCCACTTT
CASSLAPGETLHF
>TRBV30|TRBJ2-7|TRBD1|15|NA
TGTGCCTGGAAGTCCACCGGGACAGTAATTCACGAGCAGTACTTC
CAWKSTGTVIHEQYF
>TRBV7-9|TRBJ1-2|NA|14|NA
TGTGCCAGCGGGCGGGGGGGAACTAACTATGGCTACACCTTC
CASGRGGTNYGYTF
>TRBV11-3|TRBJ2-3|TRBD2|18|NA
TGTGCCAGCAGCTTAGATAGTAGAACGGGGGGACGCACAGATACGCAGTATTTT
CASSLDSRTGGRTDTQYF
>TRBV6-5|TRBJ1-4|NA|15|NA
TGTGCCAGCAGTTACACTACGGAGGGGTATGAAAAACTGTTTTTT
CASSYTTEGYEKLFF
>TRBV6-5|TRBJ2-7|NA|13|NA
TGTGCCAGCAGTTTCAGGGGTGAATACGAGCAGTACTTC
CASSFRGEYEQYF
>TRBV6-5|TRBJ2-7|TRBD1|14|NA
TGTGCCAGTCTTAGGGACAGGGGTAGGGGCGAGCAGTACTTC
CASLRDRGRGEQYF
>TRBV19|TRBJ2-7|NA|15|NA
TGTGCCAGTAGTATAGATGGGGCAGGGAACTACGAGCAGTACTTC
CASSIDGAGNYEQYF
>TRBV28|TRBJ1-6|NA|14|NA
TGTGCCAGCAGTCACAGGTACTATAATTCACCCCTCCACTTT
CASSHRYYNSPLHF
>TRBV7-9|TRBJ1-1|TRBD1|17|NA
TGTGCCAGCAGCTTAACCCCCGGGTGGACAGGGAGCCCCGAAGCTTTCTTT
CASSLTPGWTGSPEAFF
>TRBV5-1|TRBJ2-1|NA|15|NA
TGCGCCAGCAGCTTGATTGTGGGGGGCTACAATGAGCAGTTCTTC
CASSLIVGGYNEQFF
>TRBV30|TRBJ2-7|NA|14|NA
TGTGCCTGGAGTGGCGGTCCAGGCGCGAGGGTGCAGTACTTC
CAWSGGPGARVQYF
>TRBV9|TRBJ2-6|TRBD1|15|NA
TGTGCCAGCAGGAAAGGGGGCACTGGGGCCAACGTCCTGACTTTC
CASRKGGTGANVLTF
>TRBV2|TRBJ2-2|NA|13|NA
TGTGCCAGCAGCTATCACGACACCGGGGAGCTGTTTTTT
CASSYHDTGELFF
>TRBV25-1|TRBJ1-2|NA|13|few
TGTGCCAGCAGTTCAGGACAGTACTATGGCTACACCTTC
CASSSGQYYGYTF
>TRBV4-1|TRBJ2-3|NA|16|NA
TGCGCCAGCAGCCAAGAAGGGGGAGCCTACACAGATACGCAGTATTTT
CASSQEGGAYTDTQYF
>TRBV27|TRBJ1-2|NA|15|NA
TGTGCCAGCAGGAGTGACAGACCGTATAACTATGGCTACACCTTC
CASRSDRPYNYGYTF
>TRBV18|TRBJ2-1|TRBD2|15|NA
TGTGCCAGCTCACAAACTAGCGGGAGGGACAATGAGCAGTTCTTC
CASSQTSGRDNEQFF
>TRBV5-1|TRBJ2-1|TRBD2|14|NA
TGCGCCAGCAGCTGGACTAGCGGGAACAATGAGCAGTTCTTC
CASSWTSGNNEQFF
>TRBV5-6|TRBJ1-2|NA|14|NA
TGTGCCAGCAGCTTCGGCGTAGGGGTAAACGGCTACACCTTC
CASSFGVGVNGYTF
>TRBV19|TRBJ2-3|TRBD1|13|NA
TGTGCCAGTAGTCAGGGGGCCGCAGATACGCAGTATTTT
CASSQGAADTQYF
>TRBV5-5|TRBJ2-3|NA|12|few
TGTGCCAGCAGCTTTCCTCAGGGTACAGGGTGGTTT
CASSFPQGTGWF